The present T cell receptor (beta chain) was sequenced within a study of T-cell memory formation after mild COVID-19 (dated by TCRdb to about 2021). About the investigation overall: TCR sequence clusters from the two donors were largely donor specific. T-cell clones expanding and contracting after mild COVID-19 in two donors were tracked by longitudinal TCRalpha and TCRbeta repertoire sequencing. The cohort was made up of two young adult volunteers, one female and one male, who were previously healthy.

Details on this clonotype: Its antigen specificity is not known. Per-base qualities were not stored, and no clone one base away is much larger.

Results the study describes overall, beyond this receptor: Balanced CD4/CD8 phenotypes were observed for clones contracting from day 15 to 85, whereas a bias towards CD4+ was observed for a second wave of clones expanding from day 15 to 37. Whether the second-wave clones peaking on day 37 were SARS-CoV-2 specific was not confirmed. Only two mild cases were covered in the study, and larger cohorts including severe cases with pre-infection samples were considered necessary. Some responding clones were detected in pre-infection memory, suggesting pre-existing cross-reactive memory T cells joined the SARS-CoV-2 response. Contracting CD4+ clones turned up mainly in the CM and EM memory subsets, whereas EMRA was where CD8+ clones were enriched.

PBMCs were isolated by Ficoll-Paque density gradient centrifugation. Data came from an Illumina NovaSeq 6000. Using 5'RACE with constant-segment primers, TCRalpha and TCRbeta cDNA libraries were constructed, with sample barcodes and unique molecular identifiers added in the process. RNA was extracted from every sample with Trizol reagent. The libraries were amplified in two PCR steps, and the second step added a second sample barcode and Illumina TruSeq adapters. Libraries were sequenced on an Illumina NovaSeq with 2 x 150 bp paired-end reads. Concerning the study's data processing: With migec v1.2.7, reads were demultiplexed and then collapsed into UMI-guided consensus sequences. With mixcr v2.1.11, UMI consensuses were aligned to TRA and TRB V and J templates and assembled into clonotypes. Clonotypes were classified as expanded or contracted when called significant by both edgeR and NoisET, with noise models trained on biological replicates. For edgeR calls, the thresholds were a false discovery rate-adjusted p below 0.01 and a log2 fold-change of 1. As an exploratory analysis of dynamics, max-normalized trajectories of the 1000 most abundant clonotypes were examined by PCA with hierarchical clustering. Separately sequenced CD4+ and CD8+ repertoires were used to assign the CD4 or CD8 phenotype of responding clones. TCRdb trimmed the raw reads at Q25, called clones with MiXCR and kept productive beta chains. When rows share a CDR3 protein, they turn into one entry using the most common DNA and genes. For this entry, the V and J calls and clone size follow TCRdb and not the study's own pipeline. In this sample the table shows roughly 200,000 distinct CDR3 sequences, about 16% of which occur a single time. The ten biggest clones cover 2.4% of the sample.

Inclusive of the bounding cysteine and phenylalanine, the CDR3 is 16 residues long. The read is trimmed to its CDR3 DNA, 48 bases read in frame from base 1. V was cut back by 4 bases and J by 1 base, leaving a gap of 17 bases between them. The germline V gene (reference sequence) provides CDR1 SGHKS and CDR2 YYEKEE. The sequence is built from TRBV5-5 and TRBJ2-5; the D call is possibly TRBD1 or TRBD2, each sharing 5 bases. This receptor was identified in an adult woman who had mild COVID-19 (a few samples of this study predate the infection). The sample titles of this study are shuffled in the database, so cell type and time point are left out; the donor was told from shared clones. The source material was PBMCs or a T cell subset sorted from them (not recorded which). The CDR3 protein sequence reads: CASSPGTSLGQETQYF. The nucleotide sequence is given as TGTGCCAGCAGCCCCGGGACCTCTCTGGGCCAAGAGACCCAGTACTTC.